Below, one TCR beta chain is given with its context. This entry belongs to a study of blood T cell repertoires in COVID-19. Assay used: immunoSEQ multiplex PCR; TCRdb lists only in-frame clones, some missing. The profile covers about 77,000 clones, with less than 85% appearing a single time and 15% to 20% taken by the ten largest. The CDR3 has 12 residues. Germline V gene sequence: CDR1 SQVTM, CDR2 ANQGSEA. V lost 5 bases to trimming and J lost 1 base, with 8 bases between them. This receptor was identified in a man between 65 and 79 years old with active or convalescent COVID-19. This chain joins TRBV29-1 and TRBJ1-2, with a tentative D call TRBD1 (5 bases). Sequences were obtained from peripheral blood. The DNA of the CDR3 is TGCAGCGTTTTGACAGTTAACTATGGCTACACCTTC. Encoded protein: CSVLTVNYGYTF.